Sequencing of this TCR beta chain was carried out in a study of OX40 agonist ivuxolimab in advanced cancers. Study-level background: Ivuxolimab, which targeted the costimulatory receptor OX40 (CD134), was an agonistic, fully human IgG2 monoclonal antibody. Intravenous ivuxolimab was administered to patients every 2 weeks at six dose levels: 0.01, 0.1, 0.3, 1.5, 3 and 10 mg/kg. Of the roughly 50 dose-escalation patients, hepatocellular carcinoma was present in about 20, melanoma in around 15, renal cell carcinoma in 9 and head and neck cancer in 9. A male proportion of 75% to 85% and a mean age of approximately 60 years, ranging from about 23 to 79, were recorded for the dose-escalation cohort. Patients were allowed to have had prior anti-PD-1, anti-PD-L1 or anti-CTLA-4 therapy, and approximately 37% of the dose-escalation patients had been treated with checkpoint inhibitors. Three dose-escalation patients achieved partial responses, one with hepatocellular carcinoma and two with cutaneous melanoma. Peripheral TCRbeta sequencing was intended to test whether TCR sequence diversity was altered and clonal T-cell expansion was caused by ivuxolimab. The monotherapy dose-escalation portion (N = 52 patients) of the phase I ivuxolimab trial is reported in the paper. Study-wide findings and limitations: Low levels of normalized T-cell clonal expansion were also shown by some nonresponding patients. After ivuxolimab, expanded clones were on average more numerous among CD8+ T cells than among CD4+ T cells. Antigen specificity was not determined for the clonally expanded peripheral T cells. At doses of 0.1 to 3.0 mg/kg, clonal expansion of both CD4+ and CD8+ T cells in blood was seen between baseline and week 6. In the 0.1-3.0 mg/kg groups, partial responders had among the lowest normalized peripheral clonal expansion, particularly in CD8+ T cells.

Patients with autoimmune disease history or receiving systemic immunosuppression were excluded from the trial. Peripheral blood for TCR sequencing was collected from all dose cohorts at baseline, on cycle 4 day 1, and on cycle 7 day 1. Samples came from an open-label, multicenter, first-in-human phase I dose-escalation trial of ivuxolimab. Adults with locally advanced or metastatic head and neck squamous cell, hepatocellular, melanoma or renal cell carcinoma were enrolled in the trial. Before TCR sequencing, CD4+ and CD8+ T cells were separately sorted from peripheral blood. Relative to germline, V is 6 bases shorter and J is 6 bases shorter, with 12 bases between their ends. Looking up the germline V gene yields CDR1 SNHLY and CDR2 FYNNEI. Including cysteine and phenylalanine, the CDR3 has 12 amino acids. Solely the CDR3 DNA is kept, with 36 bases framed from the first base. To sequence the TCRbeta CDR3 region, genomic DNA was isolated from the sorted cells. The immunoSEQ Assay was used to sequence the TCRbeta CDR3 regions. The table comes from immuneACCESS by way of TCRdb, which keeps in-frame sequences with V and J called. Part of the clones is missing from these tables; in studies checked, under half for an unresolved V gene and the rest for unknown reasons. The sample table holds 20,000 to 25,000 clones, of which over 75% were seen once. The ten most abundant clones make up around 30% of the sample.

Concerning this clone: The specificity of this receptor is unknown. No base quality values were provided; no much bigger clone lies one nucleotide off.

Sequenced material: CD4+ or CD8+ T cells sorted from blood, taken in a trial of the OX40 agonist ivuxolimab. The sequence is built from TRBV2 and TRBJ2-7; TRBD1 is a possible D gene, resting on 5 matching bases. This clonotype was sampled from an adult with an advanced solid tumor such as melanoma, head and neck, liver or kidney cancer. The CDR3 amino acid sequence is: CASSQGDREQYF. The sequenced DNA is TGTGCCAGCAGCCAAGGGGATCGCGAGCAGTACTTC.